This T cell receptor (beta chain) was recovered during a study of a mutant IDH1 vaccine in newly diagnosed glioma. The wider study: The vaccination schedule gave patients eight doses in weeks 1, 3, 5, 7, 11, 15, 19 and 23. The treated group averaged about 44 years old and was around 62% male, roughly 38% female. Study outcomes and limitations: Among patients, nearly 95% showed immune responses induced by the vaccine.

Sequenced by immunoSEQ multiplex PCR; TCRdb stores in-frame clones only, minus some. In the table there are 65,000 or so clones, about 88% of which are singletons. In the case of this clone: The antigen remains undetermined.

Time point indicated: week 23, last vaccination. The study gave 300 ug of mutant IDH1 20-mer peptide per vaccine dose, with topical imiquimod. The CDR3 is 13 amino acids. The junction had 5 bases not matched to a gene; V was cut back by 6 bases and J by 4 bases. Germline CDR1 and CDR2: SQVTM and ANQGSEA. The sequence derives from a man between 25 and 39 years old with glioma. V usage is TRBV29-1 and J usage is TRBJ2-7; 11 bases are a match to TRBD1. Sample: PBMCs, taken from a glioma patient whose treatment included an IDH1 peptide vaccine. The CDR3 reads CSVPGTGGYEQYF. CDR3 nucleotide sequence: TGCAGCGTCCCGGGGACAGGGGGATACGAGCAGTACTTC.